This is a list of T cell receptor beta chains from one sample in a study of T cells in Graves' hyperthyroidism and ophthalmopathy. In TCRdb, the multiplex PCR reads were re-called with MiXCR into one record per CDR3 protein. The sample consists of hundreds of thousands of distinct CDR3 sequences, around 46% of them appearing once. What was sequenced was peripheral blood or thyroid tissue (not recorded which). The origin of the receptors is a young woman with Graves' hyperthyroidism. CDR3s include the opening cysteine and the closing phenylalanine or tryptophan. Each record gives: V gene, J gene, CDR3 protein.

v_gene: TRBV20-1; j_gene: TRBJ1-1; CDR3aa: CSARDSPTEAFF
v_gene: TRBV10-3; j_gene: TRBJ2-7; CDR3aa: CASSDSRVVEQYF
v_gene: TRBV6-6; j_gene: TRBJ2-7; CDR3aa: CASSLNRRSSYEQYF
v_gene: TRBV15; j_gene: TRBJ1-5; CDR3aa: CATSSSWDRGHVFLSQPQHF
v_gene: TRBV2; j_gene: TRBJ2-7; CDR3aa: CASSRAASSDETYEQYF
v_gene: TRBV7-8; j_gene: TRBJ2-3; CDR3aa: CASSLTGTEVTDTQYF
v_gene: TRBV24-1; j_gene: TRBJ2-2; CDR3aa: CATAPGLTGELFF
v_gene: TRBV7-8; j_gene: TRBJ1-1; CDR3aa: CASSLRTSYTEAFF
v_gene: TRBV7-9; j_gene: TRBJ1-2; CDR3aa: CASSSGLLTDYGYTF
v_gene: TRBV15; j_gene: TRBJ2-2; CDR3aa: CATSREGTGELFF
v_gene: TRBV7-2; j_gene: TRBJ2-7; CDR3aa: CASSLALGGNSYEQYF
v_gene: TRBV10-2; j_gene: TRBJ1-1; CDR3aa: CASSSGGYTEAFF
v_gene: TRBV2; j_gene: TRBJ1-4; CDR3aa: CASSEDSYEKLFF
v_gene: TRBV29-1; j_gene: TRBJ2-5; CDR3aa: CSSQETQYF
v_gene: TRBV29-1; j_gene: TRBJ1-2; CDR3aa: CSVDRQANYGYTF
v_gene: TRBV20-1; j_gene: TRBJ2-5; CDR3aa: CSARDERTSVAQYF
v_gene: TRBV14; j_gene: TRBJ1-6; CDR3aa: CASSQNGTGRDSPLHF
v_gene: TRBV7-9; j_gene: TRBJ2-5; CDR3aa: CASSLVAGVEETQYF